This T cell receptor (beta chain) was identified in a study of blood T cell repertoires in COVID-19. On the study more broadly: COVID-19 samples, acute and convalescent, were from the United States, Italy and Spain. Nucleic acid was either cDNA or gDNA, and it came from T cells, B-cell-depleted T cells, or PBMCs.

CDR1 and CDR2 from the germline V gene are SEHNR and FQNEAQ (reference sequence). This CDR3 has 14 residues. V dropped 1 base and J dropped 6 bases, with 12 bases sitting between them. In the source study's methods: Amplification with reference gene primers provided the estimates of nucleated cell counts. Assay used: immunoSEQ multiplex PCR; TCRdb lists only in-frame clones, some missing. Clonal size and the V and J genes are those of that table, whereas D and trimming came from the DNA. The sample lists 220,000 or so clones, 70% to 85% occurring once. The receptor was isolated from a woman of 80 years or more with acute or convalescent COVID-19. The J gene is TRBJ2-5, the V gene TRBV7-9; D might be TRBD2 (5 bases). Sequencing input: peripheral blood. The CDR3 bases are TGTGCCAGCAGCTTAGATCCCGGGGTCCAGACCCAGTACTTC. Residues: CASSLDPGVQTQYF.